This T cell receptor beta chain stems from a study of STAT5B mutations in CD4+ large granular lymphocyte leukemia. Turning to the study itself: Among healthy controls, a particular HLA allele went with more CDR3 'QG' motifs. Study results and limitations: No patients shared main leukemic clonotypes, though less than 30% appeared at low frequency elsewhere. TRBV06-family usage was enriched in top patient clones (8/27) versus controls (2/35).

TCRdb's table, derived via immunoSEQ multiplex PCR, lists solely in-frame clones and lacks some. The repertoire holds roughly 48,000 clones, with less than 85% as singletons. This CDR3 is 14 amino acids long. Trimming at V came to 4 bases and at J to 4 bases, leaving 6 bases not matched to a gene. Germline CDR1 reads GTSNPN; CDR2 reads SVGIG (reference sequence). Note on this clone: Antigen unknown.

The TCR was taken from a human donor in good health. Sequencing input: CD4+ T cells from blood buffy coats. The rearrangement links TRBV30 to TRBJ2-5; 10 positions match TRBD1. The CDR3, as DNA: TGTGCCTGGAAATGGGACAGGGGCCTAGAGACCCAGTACTTC. As protein: CAWKWDRGLETQYF.